This T cell receptor beta chain was recorded in a study of identical twins. The V gene end was trimmed by 6 bases and the J gene end by 8 bases; junction bases not matched to a gene: 14. The CDR3 is 14 residues long. In germline, CDR1 is DFQATT, CDR2 SNEGSKA (reference sequence). Via MiXCR, TCRdb re-called the 5' RACE reads, giving one row per CDR3 protein. The table shows about 240,000 distinct CDR3 sequences, with 8% to 11% occurring only once. This clonotype came up once. Sequenced material: memory T cells sorted from blood. The chain recombines TRBV20-1 with TRBJ2-5; the match to TRBD1 covers 8 bases. This clonotype was sampled from a man over 45 in good health. CDR3 loop: CSAQPGGVLGTQYF. The CDR3 DNA reads as TGCAGTGCACAGCCAGGGGGCGTCTTAGGAACCCAGTACTTC.